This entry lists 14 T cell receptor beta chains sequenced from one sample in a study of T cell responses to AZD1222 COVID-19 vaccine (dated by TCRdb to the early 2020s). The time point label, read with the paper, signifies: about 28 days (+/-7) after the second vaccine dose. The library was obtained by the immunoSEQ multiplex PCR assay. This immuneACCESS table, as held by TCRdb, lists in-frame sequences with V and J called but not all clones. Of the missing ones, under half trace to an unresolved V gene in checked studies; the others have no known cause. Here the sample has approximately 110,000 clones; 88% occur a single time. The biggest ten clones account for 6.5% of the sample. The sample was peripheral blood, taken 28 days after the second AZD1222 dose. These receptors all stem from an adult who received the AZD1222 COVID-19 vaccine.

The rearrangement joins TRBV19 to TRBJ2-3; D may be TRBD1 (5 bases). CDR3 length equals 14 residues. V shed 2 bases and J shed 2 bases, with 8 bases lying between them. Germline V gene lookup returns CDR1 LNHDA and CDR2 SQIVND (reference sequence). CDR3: CASSIKGNTDTQYF. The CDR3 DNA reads TGTGCCAGTAGTATAAAGGGGAACACAGATACGCAGTATTTT.

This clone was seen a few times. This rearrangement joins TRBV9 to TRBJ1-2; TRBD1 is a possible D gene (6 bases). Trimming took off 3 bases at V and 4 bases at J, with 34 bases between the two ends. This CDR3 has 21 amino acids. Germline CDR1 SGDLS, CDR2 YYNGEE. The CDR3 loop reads CASSDPPGAPTEEIEVYGYTF. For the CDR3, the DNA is TGTGCCAGCAGCGACCCCCCGGGGGCGCCCACCGAAGAGATTGAGGTCTATGGCTACACCTTC.

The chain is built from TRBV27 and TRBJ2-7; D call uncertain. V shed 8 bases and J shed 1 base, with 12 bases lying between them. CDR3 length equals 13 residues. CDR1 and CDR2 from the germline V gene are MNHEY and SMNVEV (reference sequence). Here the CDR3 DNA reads TGTGCCAGCCGCCGGACGGCTTCCTACGAGCAGTACTTC. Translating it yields CASRRTASYEQYF.

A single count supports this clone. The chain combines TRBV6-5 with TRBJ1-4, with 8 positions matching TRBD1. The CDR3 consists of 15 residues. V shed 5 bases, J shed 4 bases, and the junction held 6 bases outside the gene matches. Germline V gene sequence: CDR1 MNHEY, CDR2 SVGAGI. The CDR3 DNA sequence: TGTGCCAGCAGTCAAACAGGGGGGAATAATGAAAAACTGTTTTTT. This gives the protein CASSQTGGNNEKLFF.

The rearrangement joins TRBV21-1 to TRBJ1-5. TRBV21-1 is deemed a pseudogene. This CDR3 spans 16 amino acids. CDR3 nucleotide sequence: TGTGCCAGCAGCACGGTACGGCCGAGGAGCAATCAGCCCCAGCATTTT. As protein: CASSTVRPRSNQPQHF.

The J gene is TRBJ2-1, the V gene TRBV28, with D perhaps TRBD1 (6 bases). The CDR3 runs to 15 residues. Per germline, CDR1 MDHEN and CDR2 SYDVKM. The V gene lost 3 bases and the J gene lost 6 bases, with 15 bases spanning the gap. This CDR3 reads CASSFLGAQGNEQFF. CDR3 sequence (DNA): TGTGCCAGCAGTTTTTTGGGGGCCCAGGGCAATGAGCAGTTCTTC.

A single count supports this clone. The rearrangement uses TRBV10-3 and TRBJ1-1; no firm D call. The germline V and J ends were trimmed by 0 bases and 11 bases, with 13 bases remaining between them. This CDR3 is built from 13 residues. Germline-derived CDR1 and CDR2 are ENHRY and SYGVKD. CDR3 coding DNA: TGTGCCATCAGTGAGTCCGGCATCTATGGGGCTTTCTTT. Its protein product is CAISESGIYGAFF.

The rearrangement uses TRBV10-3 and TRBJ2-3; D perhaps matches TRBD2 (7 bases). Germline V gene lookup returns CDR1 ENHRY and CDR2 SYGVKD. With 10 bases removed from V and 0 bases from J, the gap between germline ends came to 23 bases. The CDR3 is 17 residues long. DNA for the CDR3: TGTGCCACCCAGGCCCCAATTGGGGGGGCTAGCACAGATACGCAGTATTTT. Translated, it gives CATQAPIGGASTDTQYF.

CDR3 loop: CASSLSSRDSAFF. DNA for the CDR3: TGTGCCAGCAGTCTCAGCTCCCGGGACAGTGCTTTCTTT. The chain is built from TRBV28 and TRBJ1-1; 7 nucleotides align to TRBD1. CDR1 is MDHEN, CDR2 SYDVKM, per germline. The CDR3 is 13 amino acids. V lost 5 bases and J lost 11; bases outside the gene matches: 11.

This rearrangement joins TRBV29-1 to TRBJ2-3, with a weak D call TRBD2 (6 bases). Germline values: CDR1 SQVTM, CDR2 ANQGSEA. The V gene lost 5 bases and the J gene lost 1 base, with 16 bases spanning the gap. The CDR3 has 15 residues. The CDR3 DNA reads TGCAGCGTTTCCCGGCGGGAAGTAGGCACAGATACGCAGTATTTT. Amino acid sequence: CSVSRREVGTDTQYF.

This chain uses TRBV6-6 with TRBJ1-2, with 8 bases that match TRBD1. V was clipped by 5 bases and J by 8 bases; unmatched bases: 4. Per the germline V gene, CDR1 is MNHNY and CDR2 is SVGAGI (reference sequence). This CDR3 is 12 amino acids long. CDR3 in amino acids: CASSAQGDGYTF. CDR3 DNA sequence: TGTGCCAGCAGTGCACAGGGGGACGGCTACACCTTC.

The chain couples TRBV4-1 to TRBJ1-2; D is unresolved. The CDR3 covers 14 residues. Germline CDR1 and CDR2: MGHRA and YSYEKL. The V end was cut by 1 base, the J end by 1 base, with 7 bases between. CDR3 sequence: CASSQGEDNYGYTF. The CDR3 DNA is TGCGCCAGCAGCCAAGGGGAGGATAACTATGGCTACACCTTC.

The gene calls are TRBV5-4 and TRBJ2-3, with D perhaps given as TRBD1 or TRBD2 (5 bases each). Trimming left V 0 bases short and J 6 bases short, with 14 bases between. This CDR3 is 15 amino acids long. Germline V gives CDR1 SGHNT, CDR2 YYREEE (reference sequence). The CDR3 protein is CASSLGDPWSDTQYF. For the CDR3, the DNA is TGTGCCAGCAGCTTGGGGGACCCGTGGTCCGATACGCAGTATTTT.

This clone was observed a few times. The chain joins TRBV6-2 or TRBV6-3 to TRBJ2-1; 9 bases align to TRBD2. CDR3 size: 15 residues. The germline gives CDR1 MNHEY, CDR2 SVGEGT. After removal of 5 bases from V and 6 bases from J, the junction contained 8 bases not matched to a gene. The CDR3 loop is CASSRGTSQTNEQFF. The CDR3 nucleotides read TGTGCCAGCAGTCGCGGGACTAGCCAAACCAATGAGCAGTTCTTC.